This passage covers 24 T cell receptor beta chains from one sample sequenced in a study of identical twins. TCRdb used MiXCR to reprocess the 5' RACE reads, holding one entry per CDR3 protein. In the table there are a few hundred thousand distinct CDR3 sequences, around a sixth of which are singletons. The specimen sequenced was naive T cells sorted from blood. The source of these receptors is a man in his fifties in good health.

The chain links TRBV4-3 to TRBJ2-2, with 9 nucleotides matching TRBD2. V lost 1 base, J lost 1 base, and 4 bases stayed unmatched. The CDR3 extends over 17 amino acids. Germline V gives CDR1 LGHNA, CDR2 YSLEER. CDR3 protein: CASSQASTSGNTGELFF. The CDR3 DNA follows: TGCGCCAGCAGCCAAGCATCGACTAGCGGGAACACCGGGGAGCTGTTTTTT.

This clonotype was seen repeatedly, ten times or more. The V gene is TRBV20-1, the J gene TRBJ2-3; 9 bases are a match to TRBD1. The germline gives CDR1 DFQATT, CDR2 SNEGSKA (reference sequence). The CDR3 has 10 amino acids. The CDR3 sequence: CKTGGDTQYF. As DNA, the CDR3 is TGCAAAACAGGGGGCGATACGCAGTATTTT.

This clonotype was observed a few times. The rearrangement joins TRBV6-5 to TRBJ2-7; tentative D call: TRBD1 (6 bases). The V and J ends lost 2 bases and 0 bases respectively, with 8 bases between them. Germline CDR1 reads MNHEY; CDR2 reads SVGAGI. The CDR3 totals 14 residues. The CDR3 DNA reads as TGTGCCAGCAGTTACACAGGGCGCTCCTACGAGCAGTACTTC. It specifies CASSYTGRSYEQYF.

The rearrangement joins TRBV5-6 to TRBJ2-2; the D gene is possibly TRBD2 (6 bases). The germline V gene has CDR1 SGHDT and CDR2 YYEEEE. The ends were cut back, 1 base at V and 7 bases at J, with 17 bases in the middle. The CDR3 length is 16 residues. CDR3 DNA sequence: TGTGCCAGCAGCTTGTTGGTCGGGAGCCCTTACGGGGAGCTGTTTTTT. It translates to CASSLLVGSPYGELFF.

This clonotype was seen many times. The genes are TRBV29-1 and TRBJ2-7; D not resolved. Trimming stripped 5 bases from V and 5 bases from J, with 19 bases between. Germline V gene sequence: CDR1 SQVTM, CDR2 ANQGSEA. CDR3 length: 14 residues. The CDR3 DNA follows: TGCAGCGTTCGGGTCCCGAAAAGCATCGACGAGCAGTACTTC. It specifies CSVRVPKSIDEQYF.

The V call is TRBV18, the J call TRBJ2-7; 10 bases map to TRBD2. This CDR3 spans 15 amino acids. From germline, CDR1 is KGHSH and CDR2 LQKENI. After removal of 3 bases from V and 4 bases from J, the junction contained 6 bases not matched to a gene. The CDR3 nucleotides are TGTGCCAGCTCACCCATCGGGACTAGCGATTACGAGCAGTACTTC. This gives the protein CASSPIGTSDYEQYF.

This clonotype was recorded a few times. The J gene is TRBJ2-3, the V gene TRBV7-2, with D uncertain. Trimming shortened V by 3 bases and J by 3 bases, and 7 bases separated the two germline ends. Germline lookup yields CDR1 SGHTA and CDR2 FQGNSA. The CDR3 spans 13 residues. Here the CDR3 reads CASSFIGTDTQYF. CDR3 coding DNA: TGTGCCAGCAGCTTTATAGGGACAGATACGCAGTATTTT.

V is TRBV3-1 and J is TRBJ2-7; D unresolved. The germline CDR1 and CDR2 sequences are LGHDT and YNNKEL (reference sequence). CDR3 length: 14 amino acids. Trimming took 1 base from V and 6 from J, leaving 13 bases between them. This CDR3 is CASSQVDMTREQYF. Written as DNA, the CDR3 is TGTGCCAGCAGCCAAGTGGATATGACCCGCGAGCAGTACTTC.

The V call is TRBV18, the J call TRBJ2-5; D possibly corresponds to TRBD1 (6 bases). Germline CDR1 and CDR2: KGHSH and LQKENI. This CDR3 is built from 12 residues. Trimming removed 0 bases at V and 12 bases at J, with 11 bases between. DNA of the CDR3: TGTGCCAGCTCACCACCATCAGACAGGAAGTACTTC. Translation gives CASSPPSDRKYF.

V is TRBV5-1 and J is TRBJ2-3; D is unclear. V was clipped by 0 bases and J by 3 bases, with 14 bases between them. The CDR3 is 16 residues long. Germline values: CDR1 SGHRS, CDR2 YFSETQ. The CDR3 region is CASSLVGYTPTDTQYF. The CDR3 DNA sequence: TGCGCCAGCAGCTTGGTGGGCTACACCCCGACAGATACGCAGTATTTT.

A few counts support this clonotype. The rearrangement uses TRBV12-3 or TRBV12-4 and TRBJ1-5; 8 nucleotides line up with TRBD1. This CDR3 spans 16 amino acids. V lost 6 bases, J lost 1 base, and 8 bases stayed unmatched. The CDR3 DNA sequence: TGTGCCAGCAGCCTACAGGGGGGGCGAAGCAATCAGCCCCAGCATTTT. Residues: CASSLQGGRSNQPQHF.

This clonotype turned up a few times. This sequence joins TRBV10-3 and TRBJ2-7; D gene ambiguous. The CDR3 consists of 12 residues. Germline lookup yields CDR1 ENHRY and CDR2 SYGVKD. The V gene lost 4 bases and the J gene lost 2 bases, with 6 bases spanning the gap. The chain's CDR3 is CAISAEPYEQYF. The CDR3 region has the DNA TGTGCCATCAGTGCAGAGCCCTACGAGCAGTACTTC.

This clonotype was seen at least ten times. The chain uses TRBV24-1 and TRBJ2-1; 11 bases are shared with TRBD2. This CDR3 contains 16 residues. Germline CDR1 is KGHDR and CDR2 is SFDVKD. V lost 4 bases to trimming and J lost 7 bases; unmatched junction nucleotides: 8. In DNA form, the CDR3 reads TGTGCCACCAGTGACATAGCGGGAGGGCCGGGAAATGAGCAGTTCTTC. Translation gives CATSDIAGGPGNEQFF.

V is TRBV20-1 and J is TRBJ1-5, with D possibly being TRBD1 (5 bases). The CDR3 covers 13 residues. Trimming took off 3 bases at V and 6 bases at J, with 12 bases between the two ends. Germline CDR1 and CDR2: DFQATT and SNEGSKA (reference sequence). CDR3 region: CSARLRGGQPQHF. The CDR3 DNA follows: TGCAGTGCTAGGTTGCGGGGCGGTCAGCCCCAGCATTTT.

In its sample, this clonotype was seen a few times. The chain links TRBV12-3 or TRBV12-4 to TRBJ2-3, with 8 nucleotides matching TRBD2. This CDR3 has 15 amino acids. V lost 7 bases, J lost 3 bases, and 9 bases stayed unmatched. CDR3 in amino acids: CASTGTGLGTDTQYF. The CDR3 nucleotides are TGTGCCAGCACCGGGACGGGACTAGGGACAGATACGCAGTATTTT.

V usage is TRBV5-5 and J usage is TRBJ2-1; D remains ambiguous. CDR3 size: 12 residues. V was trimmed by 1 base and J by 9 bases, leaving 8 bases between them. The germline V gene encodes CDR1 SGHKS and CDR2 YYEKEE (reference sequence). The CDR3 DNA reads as TGTGCCAGCAGCTTGAATTCGGTTGAGCAGTTCTTC. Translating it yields CASSLNSVEQFF. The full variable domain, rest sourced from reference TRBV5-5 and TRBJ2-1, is DAGVTQSPTHLIKTRGQQVTLRCSPISGHKSVSWYQQVLGQGPQFIFQYYEKEERGRGNFPDRFSARQFPNYSSELNVNALLLGDSALYLCASSLNSVEQFFGPGTRLTVL.

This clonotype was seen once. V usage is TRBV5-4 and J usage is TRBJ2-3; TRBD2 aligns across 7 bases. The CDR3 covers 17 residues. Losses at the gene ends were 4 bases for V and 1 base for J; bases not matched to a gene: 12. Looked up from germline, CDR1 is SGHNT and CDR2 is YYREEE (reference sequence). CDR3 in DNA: TGTGCCAGCAGCAAACCACCTAGCGGTAGAGGCACAGATACGCAGTATTTT. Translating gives CASSKPPSGRGTDTQYF.

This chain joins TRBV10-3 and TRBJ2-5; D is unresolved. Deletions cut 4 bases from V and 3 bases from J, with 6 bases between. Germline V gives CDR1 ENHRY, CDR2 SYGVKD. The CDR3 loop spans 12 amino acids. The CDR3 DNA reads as TGTGCCATCAGTGCAGGAGAAGAGACCCAGTACTTC. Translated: CAISAGEETQYF.

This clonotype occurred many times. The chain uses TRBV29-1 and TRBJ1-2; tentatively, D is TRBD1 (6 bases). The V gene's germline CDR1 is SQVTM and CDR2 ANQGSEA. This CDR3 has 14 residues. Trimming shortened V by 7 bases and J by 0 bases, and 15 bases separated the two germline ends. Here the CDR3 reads CSAWTDPSNYGYTF. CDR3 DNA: TGCAGCGCCTGGACAGACCCGTCTAACTATGGCTACACCTTC.

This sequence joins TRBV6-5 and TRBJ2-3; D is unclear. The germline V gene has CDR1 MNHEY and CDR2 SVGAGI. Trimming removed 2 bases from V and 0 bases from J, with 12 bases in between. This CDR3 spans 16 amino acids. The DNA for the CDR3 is TGTGCCAGCAGTTACCATGTGGCGGTTAGCACAGATACGCAGTATTTT. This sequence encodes CASSYHVAVSTDTQYF.

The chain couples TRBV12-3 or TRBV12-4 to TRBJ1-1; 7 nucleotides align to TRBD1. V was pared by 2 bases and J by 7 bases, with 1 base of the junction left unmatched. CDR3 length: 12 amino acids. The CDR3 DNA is TGTGCCAGCAGTTTAAACAGGGGTGAAGCTTTCTTT. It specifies CASSLNRGEAFF.

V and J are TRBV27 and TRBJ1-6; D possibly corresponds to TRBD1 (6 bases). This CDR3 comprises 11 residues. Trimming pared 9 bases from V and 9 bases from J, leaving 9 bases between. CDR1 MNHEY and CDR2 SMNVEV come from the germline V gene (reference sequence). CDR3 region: CASGGASPLHF. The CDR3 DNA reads TGTGCCAGTGGGGGGGCTTCACCCCTCCACTTT.

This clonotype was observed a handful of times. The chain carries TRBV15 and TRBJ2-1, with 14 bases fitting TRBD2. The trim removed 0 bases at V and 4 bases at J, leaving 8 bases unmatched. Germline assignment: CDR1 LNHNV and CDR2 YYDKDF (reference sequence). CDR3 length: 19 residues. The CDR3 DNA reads TGTGCCACCAGCAGAGATTCGGGACTAGCGGGAGTCGGTTACAATGAGCAGTTCTTC. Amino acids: CATSRDSGLAGVGYNEQFF.

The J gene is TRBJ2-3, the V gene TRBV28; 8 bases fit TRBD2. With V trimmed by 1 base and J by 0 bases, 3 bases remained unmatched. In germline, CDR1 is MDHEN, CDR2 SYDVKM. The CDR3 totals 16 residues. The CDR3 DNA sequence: TGTGCCAGCAGTTTATCCCCGGGGGGGAGCACAGATACGCAGTATTTT. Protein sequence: CASSLSPGGSTDTQYF. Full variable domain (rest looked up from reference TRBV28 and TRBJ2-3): DVKVTQSSRYLVKRTGEKVFLECVQDMDHENMFWYRQDPGLGLRLIYFSYDVKMKEKGDIPEGYSVSREKKERFSLILESASTNQTSMYLCASSLSPGGSTDTQYFGPGTRLTVL.